This TCR beta chain was retrieved from a study of OX40 agonist ivuxolimab in advanced cancers. CDR1 is SNHLY, CDR2 FYNNEI, per germline. There are 15 residues in the CDR3. Trimming took 6 bases from V and 5 from J; bases not matched to a gene: 6. There are a few counts of this clone. At cycle 4 day 1, cycle 7 day 1, and baseline, blood was sampled. TCRdb keeps only in-frame clones here, not all; method: immunoSEQ multiplex PCR. Here the sample spans fewer than 75,000 clones, about 90% being singletons. V and J are TRBV2 and TRBJ1-6; 8 bases are a match to TRBD1. The clonotype comes from an adult with an advanced solid tumor such as melanoma, head and neck, liver or kidney cancer. The starting material was CD4+ or CD8+ T cells sorted from blood, obtained in a trial of the OX40 agonist ivuxolimab. CDR3 protein: CASRVRQGNNSPLHF. DNA for the CDR3: TGTGCCAGCAGAGTACGACAGGGGAATAATTCACCCCTCCACTTT.